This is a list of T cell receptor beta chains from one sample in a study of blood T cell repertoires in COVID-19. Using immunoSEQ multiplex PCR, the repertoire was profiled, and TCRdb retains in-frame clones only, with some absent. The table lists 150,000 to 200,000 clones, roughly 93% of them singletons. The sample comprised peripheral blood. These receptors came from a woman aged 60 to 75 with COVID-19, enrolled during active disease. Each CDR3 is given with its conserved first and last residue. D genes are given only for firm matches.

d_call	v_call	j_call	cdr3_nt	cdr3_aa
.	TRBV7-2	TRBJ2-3	TGTGCCAGCAGATCAGGCATAACCGAACGGACAGATACGCAGTATTTT	CASRSGITERTDTQYF
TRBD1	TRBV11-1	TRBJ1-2	TGTGCCAGCAGCCAAAGCCGGGACAGGGATTACTATGGCTACACCTTC	CASSQSRDRDYYGYTF
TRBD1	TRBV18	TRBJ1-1	TGTGCCAGCTCACAAACAGGGGGCGGTACTGAAGCTTTCTTT	CASSQTGGGTEAFF
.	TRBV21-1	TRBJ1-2	TGTGCCAGCAGCACCCCGGGACAGGGACTAAGGAGGGACACCTTC	CASSTPGQGLRRDTF
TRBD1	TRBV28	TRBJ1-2	TGTGCCAGCATACAGGGGGATAACTATGGCTACACCTTC	CASIQGDNYGYTF
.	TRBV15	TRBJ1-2	TGTGCCACCAGCAGCCGGGGGGGGGCCTATGGCTACACCTTC	CATSSRGGAYGYTF
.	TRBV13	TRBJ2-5	TGTGCCAGCAGCTTATTGAGGCTGAGCCAAGAGACCCAGTACTTC	CASSLLRLSQETQYF
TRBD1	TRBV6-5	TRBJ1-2	TGTGCCAGCCTAAGGGACAGGGCCTATGGCTACACCTTC	CASLRDRAYGYTF
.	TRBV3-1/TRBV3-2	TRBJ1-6	TGTGCCAGCAGCCAAGATACAGGGTATAATTCACCCCTCCACTTT	CASSQDTGYNSPLHF
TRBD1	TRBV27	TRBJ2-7	TGTGCCAGCAGCCCCGGGACAGGGTACGAGCAGTACTTC	CASSPGTGYEQYF
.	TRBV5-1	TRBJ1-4	TGCGCCAGCAGAGGAGGGACTAATGAAAAACTGTTTTTT	CASRGGTNEKLFF